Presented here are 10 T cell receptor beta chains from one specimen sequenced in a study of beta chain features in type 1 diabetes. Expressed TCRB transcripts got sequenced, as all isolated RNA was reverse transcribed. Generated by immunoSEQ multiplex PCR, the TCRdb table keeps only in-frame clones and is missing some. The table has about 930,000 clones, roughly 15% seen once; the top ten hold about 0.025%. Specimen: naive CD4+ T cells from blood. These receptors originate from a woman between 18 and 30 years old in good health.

The CDR3 spells CASSLFTGTIETQYF. The CDR3 DNA reads TGTGCCAGCAGCTTATTTACCGGGACAATCGAGACCCAGTACTTC. V and J are TRBV7-9 and TRBJ2-5; a weak D match, TRBD1 (6 bases). Trimming pared 2 bases from V and 5 bases from J, leaving 15 bases between. CDR3 length equals 15 residues. Germline V gives CDR1 SEHNR, CDR2 FQNEAQ (reference sequence).

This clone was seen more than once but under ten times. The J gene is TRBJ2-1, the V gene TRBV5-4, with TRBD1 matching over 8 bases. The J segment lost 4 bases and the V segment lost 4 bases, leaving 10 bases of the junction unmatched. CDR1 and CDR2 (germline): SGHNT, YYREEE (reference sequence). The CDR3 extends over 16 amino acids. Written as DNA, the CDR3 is TGTGCCAGCAGCACGAGGACAGGGTACCGATACAATGAGCAGTTCTTC. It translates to CASSTRTGYRYNEQFF.

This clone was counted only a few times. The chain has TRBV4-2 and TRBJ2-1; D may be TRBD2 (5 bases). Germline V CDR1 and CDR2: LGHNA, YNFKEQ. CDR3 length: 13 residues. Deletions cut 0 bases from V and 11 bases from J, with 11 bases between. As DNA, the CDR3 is TGTGCCAGCAGCCAAGAAGTACGGGAACAGCAGTTCTTC. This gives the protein CASSQEVREQQFF.

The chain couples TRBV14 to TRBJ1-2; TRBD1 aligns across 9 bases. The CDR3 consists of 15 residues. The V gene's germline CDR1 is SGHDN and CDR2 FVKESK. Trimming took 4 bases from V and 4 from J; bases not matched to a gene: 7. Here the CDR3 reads CASSRQETGGYGYTF. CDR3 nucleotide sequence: TGTGCCAGCAGCCGCCAAGAGACAGGGGGCTATGGCTACACCTTC.

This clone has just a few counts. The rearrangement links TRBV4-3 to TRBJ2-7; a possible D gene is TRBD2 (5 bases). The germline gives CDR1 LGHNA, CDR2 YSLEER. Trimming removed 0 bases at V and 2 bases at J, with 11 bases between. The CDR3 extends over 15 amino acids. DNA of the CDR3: TGCGCCAGCAGCCAAGATTCGTCGCGGGCCTACGAGCAGTACTTC. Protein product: CASSQDSSRAYEQYF.

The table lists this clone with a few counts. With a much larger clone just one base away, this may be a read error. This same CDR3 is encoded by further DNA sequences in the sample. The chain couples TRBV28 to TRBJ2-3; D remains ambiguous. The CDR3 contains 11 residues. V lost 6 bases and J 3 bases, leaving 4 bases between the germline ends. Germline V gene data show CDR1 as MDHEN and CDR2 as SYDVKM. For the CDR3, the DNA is TGTGCCAGCAGCCTTACAGATACGCAGTATTTT. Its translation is CASSLTDTQYF.

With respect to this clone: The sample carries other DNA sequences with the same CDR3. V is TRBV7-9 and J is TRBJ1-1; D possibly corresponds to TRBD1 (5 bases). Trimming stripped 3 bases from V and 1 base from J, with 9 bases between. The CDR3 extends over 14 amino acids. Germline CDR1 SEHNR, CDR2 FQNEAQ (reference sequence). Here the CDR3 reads CASSLSGTNTEAFF. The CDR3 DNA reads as TGTGCCAGCAGCTTGTCGGGGACGAACACTGAAGCTTTCTTT.

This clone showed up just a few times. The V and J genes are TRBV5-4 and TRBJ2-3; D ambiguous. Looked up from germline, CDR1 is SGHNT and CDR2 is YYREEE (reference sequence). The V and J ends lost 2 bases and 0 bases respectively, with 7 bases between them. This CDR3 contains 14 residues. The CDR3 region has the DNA TGTGCCAGCAGCTTCTGGGGTAGCACAGATACGCAGTATTTT. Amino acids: CASSFWGSTDTQYF.

CDR3: CASRGDTEAFF. The CDR3 bases are TGTGCCAGCAGAGGGGATACTGAAGCTTTCTTT. The chain couples TRBV25-1 to TRBJ1-1, with D maybe TRBD1 (5 bases). The CDR3 contains 11 residues. V was clipped by 6 bases and J by 5 bases, with 7 bases between them. Germline CDR1 and CDR2: MGHDK and SYGVNS. Variable domain in full (rest from reference TRBV25-1 and TRBJ1-1): EADIYQTPRYLVIGTGKKITLECSQTMGHDKMYWYQQDPGMELHLIHYSYGVNSTEKGDLSSESTVSRIRTEHFPLTLESARPSHTSQYLCASRGDTEAFFGQGTRLTVV.

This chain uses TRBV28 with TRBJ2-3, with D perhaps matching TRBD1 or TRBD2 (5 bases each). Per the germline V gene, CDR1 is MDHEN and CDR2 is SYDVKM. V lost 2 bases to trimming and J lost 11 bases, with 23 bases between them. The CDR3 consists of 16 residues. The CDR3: CASSLAGAGMALRQYF. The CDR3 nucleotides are TGTGCCAGCAGTTTAGCGGGTGCAGGGATGGCCTTAAGGCAGTATTTT.